This T cell receptor (beta chain) was recorded in a study of blood T cell repertoires in COVID-19. The authors' processing: The authors estimated nucleated cell counts from reference gene primer amplification. Method: immunoSEQ multiplex PCR; TCRdb's copy keeps in-frame clones and lacks some. V, J and clone size are taken as reported in that table, and D and trimming were inferred from the DNA itself. The sample has some 460,000 clones; about 90% are singletons. Sequencing used PBMCs or T cells enriched from blood (not recorded which). This receptor was obtained from a woman under 30 who had recovered from COVID-19.

The CDR3, as DNA: TGTGCCATCAGTGAGTCGAGGAAGAACACTGAAGCTTTCTTT. The encoded protein is CAISESRKNTEAFF. The chain combines TRBV10-3 with TRBJ1-1; D remains ambiguous. The CDR3 is 14 amino acids. V dropped 0 bases and J dropped 1 base, with 6 bases sitting between them. CDR1 is ENHRY, CDR2 SYGVKD, per germline.